A selection of T cell receptor beta chains follows, all from one sample in a study of T cell changes during pregnancy in multiple sclerosis. The table came from immunoSEQ multiplex PCR; TCRdb's copy has only in-frame clones and leaves some out. The data show tens of thousands of clones, roughly 90% seen once. This sample comprised peripheral blood, obtained before pregnancy. The receptors here all came from a female donor with multiple sclerosis, enrolled in a pregnancy study. The CDR3 runs from the conserved cysteine through the conserved F or W. A D gene is named only where the DNA matches it firmly. A clone size is listed for some rows: how often the clone was seen (once, few, many), or a class if it is expanded.

TRBD1	TRBV5-1	.	TRBJ1-4	TGCGCCAGCCGCCCTCCCGGGACAGAGGATGAAAAACTGTTTTTT	CASRPPGTEDEKLFF
.	TRBV5-4	.	TRBJ2-1	TGTGCCAGCAGCTCTCTAGCAGAAAGCTCCTACAATGAGCAGTTCTTC	CASSSLAESSYNEQFF
.	TRBV6-1	.	TRBJ1-1	TGTGCCAGCGCCGTTTCGCGCGCCACTGAAGCTTTCTTT	CASAVSRATEAFF
.	TRBV30	.	TRBJ2-3	TGTGCCTGGACCTTAGGCGGGACGGCGAGCACAGATACGCAGTATTTT	CAWTLGGTASTDTQYF
TRBD1	TRBV5-4	.	TRBJ2-7	TGTGCCAGCAGCTTGAGGGGACAGAACCGCTACGAGCAGTACTTC	CASSLRGQNRYEQYF
.	TRBV19	.	TRBJ1-5	TGTGCCAGTAGTATAGAATGGACTGCTGACAGGCAGCCCCAGCATTTT	CASSIEWTADRQPQHF
.	TRBV5-5	.	TRBJ2-2	TGTGCCAGCAGCTTGGTTGTGGGGGCCTACACCGGGGAGCTGTTTTTT	CASSLVVGAYTGELFF
TRBD2	TRBV9	.	TRBJ2-5	TGTGCCAGCAGCGTGGCGGGACTAGACCAAGAGACCCAGTACTTC	CASSVAGLDQETQYF
.	TRBV7-6	.	TRBJ2-4	TGTGCCAGCAGCTTAATGGTGTCAGACGGGGCCAAAAACATTCAGTACTTC	CASSLMVSDGAKNIQYF
.	TRBV7-9	.	TRBJ1-4	TGTGCCAGCAGCCGGGGGGAAAAACTGTTTTTT	CASSRGEKLFF
.	TRBV5-1	.	TRBJ2-1	TGCGCCAGCAGCCCTGGCGGGGCCGGGTCCTACAATGAGCAGTTCTTC	CASSPGGAGSYNEQFF
TRBD1	TRBV19	.	TRBJ2-5	TGTGCCAGTAGTGCCCAGACAGGGAGCCAAGAGACCCAGTACTTC	CASSAQTGSQETQYF
.	TRBV2	.	TRBJ2-1	TGTGCCAGCAGTGACCTCCGAGGGAATGAGCAGTTCTTC	CASSDLRGNEQFF
TRBD1	TRBV30	.	TRBJ1-1	TGTGCCTGGGGAGGGACAGCGGCTTTCTTT	CAWGGTAAFF
.	TRBV30	.	TRBJ1-1	TGTGCCTGGACCCGACAAATGAACACTGAAGCTTTCTTT	CAWTRQMNTEAFF
.	TRBV7-9	.	TRBJ2-2	TGTGCCAGCAGTCCACCCACTAGGGCCGGGGAGCTGTTTTTT	CASSPPTRAGELFF
TRBD2	TRBV6-5	.	TRBJ2-5	TGTGCCAGCTTTGGACTAGCGGTGCCTGAGACCCAGTACTTC	CASFGLAVPETQYF
TRBD2	TRBV9	.	TRBJ2-2	TGTGCCAGCAGCGCAGCCCGGACTAGCGGTGGTATACGGAACACCGGGGAGCTGTTTTTT	CASSAARTSGGIRNTGELFF
.	TRBV7-6	.	TRBJ1-6	TGTGCCAGCAGCGAGCGCTCAGGGGCGGCTTTTGGTTCACCCCTCCACTTT	CASSERSGAAFGSPLHF
.	TRBV21-1	.	TRBJ1-5	TGTGCCAGCAGCAAGACAAAGGCCCCATTTCGCCAGCCCCAGCATTTT	CASSKTKAPFRQPQHF
.	TRBV13	.	TRBJ1-1	TGTGCCAGCAGCGGTCTAAGACAACTGAACACTGAAGCTTTCTTT	CASSGLRQLNTEAFF
TRBD1	TRBV29-1	few	TRBJ1-3	TGCAGCGTCCTAGACAGGGCCTCTGGAAACACCATATATTTT	CSVLDRASGNTIYF
TRBD1	TRBV5-1	.	TRBJ2-7	TGCGCCAGCAGCTTGACGGGGACAGGGGTCTACGAGCAGTACTTC	CASSLTGTGVYEQYF
TRBD1	TRBV4-2	once	TRBJ1-5	TGTGCCAGCAGCCAAGAGGGGACAGGGGGGACAAAGCAGCCCCAGCATTTT	CASSQEGTGGTKQPQHF
.	TRBV29-1	.	TRBJ2-5	TGCAGCGTCGACACAGGGGAGACCCAGTACTTC	CSVDTGETQYF
.	TRBV5-4	.	TRBJ2-1	TGTGCCAGCAGCTTGGGATCGACGCGATCGGGTCTTCAGGGGCAGTTCTTC	CASSLGSTRSGLQGQFF
.	TRBV7-9	.	TRBJ1-1	TGTGCCAGCAGCCTAGGGAGTCGGAACACTGAAGCTTTCTTT	CASSLGSRNTEAFF
TRBD2	TRBV29-1	.	TRBJ2-2	TGCAGCGTTTTCACTAGCGGGAGGGCGAACACCGGGGAGCTGTTTTTT	CSVFTSGRANTGELFF
TRBD2	TRBV5-4	.	TRBJ2-3	TGTGCCAGCAGCTTACTCGGCGGGGGGCCCGGGAGAGATACGCAGTATTTT	CASSLLGGGPGRDTQYF
.	TRBV2	once	TRBJ1-4	TGTGCCAGCTGTCCCGGGACTCGGGAAAAACTGTTTTTT	CASCPGTREKLFF
.	TRBV30	.	TRBJ2-7	TGTGCCTGGAGTGACAGAACCTACGAGCAGTACTTC	CAWSDRTYEQYF